The sequence of this T cell receptor (beta chain) was determined in a study of vaccination and CD4 T cells after COVID-19. Turning to the study itself: Samples were taken after vaccination, a median of approximately 72 days after dose two, with a range of 14 to 241. Regarding the study as a whole: The median SARS-CoV-2-reactive clonotype number increased from about 20 to 38, without statistical significance. Among those convalescent, a median 86.3% of reactive clones emerged solely post-vaccination.

Treatment noted: roughly ten-day PBMC culture with coronavirus spike peptide pools or control peptides (ViraFEST assay). Every positive PCR date fell between March and December 2020, earlier than the US Alpha, Beta and Delta variants. Notes on this clonotype: The target antigen is unknown.

Germline V gives CDR1 MNHEY, CDR2 SMNVEV (reference sequence). This CDR3 region has 13 residues. Trimming shortened V by 4 bases and J by 4 bases, and 10 bases separated the two germline ends. Oncomine TCR Beta short-read sequencing was applied to DNA from cultured CD4+ T cells. MiXCR was run by TCRdb on the PCR reads, yielding one entry per CDR3 protein. The table includes more than 9,000 distinct CDR3 sequences, approximately 60% detected once. Sequencing was performed on CD4+ T cells from blood, cultured in vitro. This sequence originates from a human donor who had recovered from COVID-19. This chain uses TRBV27 with TRBJ2-5, with D unresolved. The CDR3 sequence is CASSSYYGETQYF. CDR3 coding DNA: TGTGCCAGCAGTTCCTATTACGGAGAGACCCAGTACTTC.